This T cell receptor (beta chain) emerged from a study of identifying expanded T cells in peripheral blood. V lost 7 bases to trimming and J lost 1 base, with 16 bases between them. Germline V gives CDR1 SNHLY, CDR2 FYNNEI. This CDR3 is 15 amino acids long. Sequencing used immunoSEQ multiplex PCR; TCRdb keeps in-frame clones, though not all of them. The data contain about 94,000 clones, roughly 86% of them seen just once; the ten biggest clones take up around 5.9%. V usage is TRBV2 and J usage is TRBJ1-1; D not resolved. The sample was blood. The TCR originated in a person aged 18 to 75 in good health. The CDR3 nucleotides are TGTGCCAGCACCCCAAGGGTCAGAGGGAACACTGAAGCTTTCTTT. Its protein product is CASTPRVRGNTEAFF.